These 2 T cell receptor beta chains originate from one sample sequenced in a study of T cell clonality in common variable immunodeficiency (dated by TCRdb to between 2015 and 2016). Libraries were constructed by the immunoSEQ multiplex PCR assay. Here the immuneACCESS table is served through TCRdb, limited to in-frame sequences with V and J called. Missing clones are a known gap in these copies; in checked studies unresolved V genes cover under half, and the rest lacks a known reason. The table gives approximately 81,000 clones for this sample, with none occurring only once. Under 1% of the sample lies in the top ten. Input material: peripheral blood mononuclear cells. All receptors come from a person aged 18-70 years in good health.

This clone has more than one count but fewer than ten. From the germline J gene comes the end of the CDR3, since the read stops 3 residues before it. The chain couples TRBV7-9 to TRBJ1-2, with 11 positions matching TRBD1. This CDR3 spans 15 amino acids. Germline assignment: CDR1 SEHNR and CDR2 FQNEAQ (reference sequence). CDR3 DNA, as far as it was read: TGTGCCAGCAGCCCCGGGACAGGGGGAACAGATACC. Its protein product is CASSPGTGGTDT. From start to end, the CDR3 is CASSPGTGGTDTYTF.

This clone was seen a few times. From the germline J gene comes the end of the CDR3, since the read stops 3 residues before it. V gene TRBV7-2 combines with J gene TRBJ1-2, with D perhaps TRBD1 (6 bases). Trimming cost V 0 bases and J 4 bases, with 15 bases left between them. Germline assignment: CDR1 SGHTA and CDR2 FQGNSA. The length of the CDR3 is 16 residues. Partial CDR3 DNA: TGTGCCAGCAGCTTAGCGCCCGGGGGGCGTGGCTATGGC. Translating it yields CASSLAPGGRGYG. The complete CDR3 protein is CASSLAPGGRGYGYTF.